Listed here is a single TCR beta chain. As yet, its antigen is unknown. The data belong to a study of Graves' ophthalmopathy and Graves' hyperthyroidism. Study findings and constraints: Most expanded clonotypes from thyroid (those above 0.001 frequency) were also found in blood. Forecasting of ophthalmopathy progression by the model achieved approximately 70% sensitivity and less than 80% specificity. Classification of ophthalmopathy versus stable hyperthyroidism by a 13-signature model yielded roughly 86% sensitivity and roughly 81% specificity.

Germline-derived CDR1 and CDR2 are DFQATT and SNEGSKA (reference sequence). The V segment lost 0 bases and the J segment 6 bases; nucleotides outside the gene matches: 14. The CDR3 has 16 residues. Using RNA transcripts, the TCR beta CDR3 regions were amplified. Scientists carried out first-round RT-PCR using HTBI primers and then a second-round multiplex PCR. TCRdb reanalysed the multiplex PCR reads using MiXCR and keeps one entry per CDR3 protein. In the table there are almost 750,000 distinct CDR3 sequences, 40% of which are singletons. Sequences were obtained from peripheral blood. The chain carries TRBV20-1 and TRBJ2-7; 7 bases map to TRBD1. The receptor was derived from an adult man with Graves' ophthalmopathy. The CDR3 bases are TGCAGTGCTAGAGAACCCGGACAGGTCCATATCGGCGAGCAGTACTTC. This translates into CSAREPGQVHIGEQYF.